Here is one TCR beta chain with its context. This sample stems from a study of blood T cell repertoires in COVID-19. About the research overall: Nucleic acid was either cDNA or gDNA, and it came from T cells, B-cell-depleted T cells, or PBMCs.

Clones were read by immunoSEQ multiplex PCR, and TCRdb kept only the in-frame ones, dropping some. Of 140,000 to 150,000 clones listed, 80% are singletons. CDR1 and CDR2 from the germline V gene are ENHRY and SYGVKD. The CDR3 sequence is 12 residues long. Trimming took 3 bases from V and 4 from J, leaving 6 bases between them. The chain couples TRBV10-3 to TRBJ1-1, with D perhaps TRBD1 (6 bases). The sequence was obtained from a man aged 70 or older who had recovered from COVID-19. The material sequenced was peripheral blood. The CDR3 protein is CAISEGGTEAFF. The CDR3 nucleotides are TGTGCCATCAGTGAAGGGGGCACTGAAGCTTTCTTT.